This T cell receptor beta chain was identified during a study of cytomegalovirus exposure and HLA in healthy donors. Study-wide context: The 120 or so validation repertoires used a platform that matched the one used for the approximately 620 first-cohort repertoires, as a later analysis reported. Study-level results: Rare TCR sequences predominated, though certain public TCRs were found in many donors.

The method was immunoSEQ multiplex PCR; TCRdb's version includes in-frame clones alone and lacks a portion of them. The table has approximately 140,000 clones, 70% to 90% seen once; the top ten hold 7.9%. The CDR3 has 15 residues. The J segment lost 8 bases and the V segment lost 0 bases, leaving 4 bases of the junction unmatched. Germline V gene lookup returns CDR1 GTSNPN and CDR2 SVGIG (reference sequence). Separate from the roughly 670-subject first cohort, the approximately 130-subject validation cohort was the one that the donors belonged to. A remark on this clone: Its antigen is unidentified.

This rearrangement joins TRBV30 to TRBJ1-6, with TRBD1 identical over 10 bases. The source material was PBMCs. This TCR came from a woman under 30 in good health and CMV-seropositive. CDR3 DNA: TGTGCCTGGAGTGTAGGGGGGACAGGGGATTCACCCCTCCACTTT. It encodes CAWSVGGTGDSPLHF. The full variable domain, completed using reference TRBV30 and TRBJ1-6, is SQTIHQWPATLVQPVGSPLSLECTVEGTSNPNLYWYRQAAGRGLQLLFYSVGIGQISSEVPQNLSASRPQDRQFILSSKKLLLSDSGFYLCAWSVGGTGDSPLHFGNGTRLTVT.